This T cell receptor (beta chain) was identified during a study of blood T cell repertoires in COVID-19. Across the whole study: COVID-19 samples from acute and convalescent phases originated in the United States, Italy and Spain.

Measured with immunoSEQ multiplex PCR; TCRdb has only the in-frame clones, and not every one. The sample holds some 360,000 clones, roughly nine tenths seen once. Enrolment of Seattle patients took place during active infection, and they were followed longitudinally. With V trimmed by 0 bases and J by 8 bases, 7 bases remained unmatched. Germline V gene data show CDR1 as LGHNA and CDR2 as YNFKEQ. CDR3 size: 16 residues. The sequenced sample consisted of peripheral blood. The source is a woman aged 55-70 years with COVID-19, enrolled during active disease. The V call is TRBV4-2, the J call TRBJ1-4; TRBD1 aligns across 9 bases. This CDR3 reads CASSQDGTGTGEKLFF. The CDR3 nucleotides read TGTGCCAGCAGCCAAGACGGGACAGGGACGGGCGAAAAACTGTTTTTT.